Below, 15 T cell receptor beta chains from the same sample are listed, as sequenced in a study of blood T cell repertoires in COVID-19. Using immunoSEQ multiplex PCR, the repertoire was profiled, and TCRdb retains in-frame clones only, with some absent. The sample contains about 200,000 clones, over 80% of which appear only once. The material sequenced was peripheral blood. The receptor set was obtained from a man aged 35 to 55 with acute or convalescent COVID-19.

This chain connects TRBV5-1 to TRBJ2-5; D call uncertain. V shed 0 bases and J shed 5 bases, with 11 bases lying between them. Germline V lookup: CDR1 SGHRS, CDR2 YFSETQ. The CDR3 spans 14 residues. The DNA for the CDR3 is TGCGCCAGCAGCTTGGTATATGCCGGGGAGACCCAGTACTTC. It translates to CASSLVYAGETQYF. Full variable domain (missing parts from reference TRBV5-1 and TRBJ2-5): KAGVTQTPRYLIKTRGQQVTLSCSPISGHRSVSWYQQTPGQGLQFLFEYFSETQRNKGNFPGRFSGRQFSNSRSEMNVSTLELGDSALYLCASSLVYAGETQYFGPGTRLLVL.

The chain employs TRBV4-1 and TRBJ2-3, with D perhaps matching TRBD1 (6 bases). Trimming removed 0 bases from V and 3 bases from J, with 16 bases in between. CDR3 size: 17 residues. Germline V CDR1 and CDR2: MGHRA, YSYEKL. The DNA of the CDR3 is TGCGCCAGCAGCCAAGATCTAGGGGGATACCGGACAGATACGCAGTATTTT. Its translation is CASSQDLGGYRTDTQYF.

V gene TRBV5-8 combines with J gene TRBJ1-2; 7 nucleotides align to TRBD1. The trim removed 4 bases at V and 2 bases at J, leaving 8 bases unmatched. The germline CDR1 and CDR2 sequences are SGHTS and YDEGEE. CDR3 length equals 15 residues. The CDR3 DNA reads TGTGCCAGCAGCCCCAATAGGGGGCCCAACTATGGCTACACCTTC. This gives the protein CASSPNRGPNYGYTF.

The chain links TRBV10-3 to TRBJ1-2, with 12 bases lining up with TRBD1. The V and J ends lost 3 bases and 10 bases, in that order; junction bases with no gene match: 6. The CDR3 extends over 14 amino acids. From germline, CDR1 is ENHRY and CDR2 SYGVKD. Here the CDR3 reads CAISDSGDRGLYTF. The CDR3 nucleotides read TGTGCCATCAGTGACTCTGGGGACAGGGGGCTCTACACCTTC.

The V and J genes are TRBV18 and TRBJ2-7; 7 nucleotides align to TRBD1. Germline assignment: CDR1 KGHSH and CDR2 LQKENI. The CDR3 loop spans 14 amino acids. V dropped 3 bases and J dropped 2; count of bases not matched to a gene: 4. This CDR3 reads CASSPDREAYEQYF. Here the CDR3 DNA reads TGTGCCAGCTCACCCGACAGGGAAGCCTACGAGCAGTACTTC.

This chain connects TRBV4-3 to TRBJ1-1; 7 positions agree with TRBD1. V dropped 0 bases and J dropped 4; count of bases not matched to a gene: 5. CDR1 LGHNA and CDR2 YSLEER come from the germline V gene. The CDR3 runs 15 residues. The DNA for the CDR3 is TGCGCCAGCAGCCAAGAGCCCAGGGGGGCCACTGAAGCTTTCTTT. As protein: CASSQEPRGATEAFF.

CDR3 in amino acids: CASSMDRDLGKLFF. Written as DNA, the CDR3 is TGTGCCAGCAGCATGGACAGGGATTTAGGAAAACTGTTTTTT. This chain links TRBV28 with TRBJ1-4, with 8 bases aligning to TRBD1. The CDR3 covers 14 residues. In germline, CDR1 is MDHEN, CDR2 SYDVKM. V lost 6 bases to trimming and J lost 10 bases; unmatched junction nucleotides: 10.

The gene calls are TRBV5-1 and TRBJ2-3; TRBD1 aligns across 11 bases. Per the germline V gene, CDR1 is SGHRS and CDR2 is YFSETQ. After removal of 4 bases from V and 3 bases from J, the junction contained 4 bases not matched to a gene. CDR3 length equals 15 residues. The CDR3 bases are TGCGCCAGCAGCGGGGACAGGGGGTTGACAGATACGCAGTATTTT. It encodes CASSGDRGLTDTQYF. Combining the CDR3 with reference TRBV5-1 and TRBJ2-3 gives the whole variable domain KAGVTQTPRYLIKTRGQQVTLSCSPISGHRSVSWYQQTPGQGLQFLFEYFSETQRNKGNFPGRFSGRQFSNSRSEMNVSTLELGDSALYLCASSGDRGLTDTQYFGPGTRLTVL.

CDR3 in amino acids: CASSLDRGDTQYF. In nucleotides, the CDR3 is TGTGCCAGCAGCTTAGACAGGGGAGATACGCAGTATTTT. J is TRBJ2-3 and V is TRBV5-4, with TRBD1 identical over 8 bases. V lost 2 bases, J lost 5 bases, and 1 base stayed unmatched. The CDR3 runs to 13 residues. Looked up from germline, CDR1 is SGHNT and CDR2 is YYREEE (reference sequence).

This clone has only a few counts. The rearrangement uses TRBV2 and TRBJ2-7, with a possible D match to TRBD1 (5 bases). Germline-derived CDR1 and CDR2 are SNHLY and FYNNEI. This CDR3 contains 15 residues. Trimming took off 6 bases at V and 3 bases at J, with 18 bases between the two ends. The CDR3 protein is CASRSNRQRLYEQYF. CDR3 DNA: TGTGCCAGCAGGTCGAATCGACAGAGACTCTACGAGCAGTACTTC.

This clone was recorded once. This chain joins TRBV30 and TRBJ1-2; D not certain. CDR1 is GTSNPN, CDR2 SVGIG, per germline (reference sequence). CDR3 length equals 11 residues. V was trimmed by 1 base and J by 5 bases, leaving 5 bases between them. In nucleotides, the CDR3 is TGTGCCTGGAGTGCACTATATGGCTACACCTTC. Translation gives CAWSALYGYTF.

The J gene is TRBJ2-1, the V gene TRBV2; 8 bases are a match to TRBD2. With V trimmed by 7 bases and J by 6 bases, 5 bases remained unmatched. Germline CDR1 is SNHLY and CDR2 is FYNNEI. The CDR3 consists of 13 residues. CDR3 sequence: CASKREGLNEQFF. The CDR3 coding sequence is TGTGCCAGCAAACGGGAGGGCCTCAATGAGCAGTTCTTC.

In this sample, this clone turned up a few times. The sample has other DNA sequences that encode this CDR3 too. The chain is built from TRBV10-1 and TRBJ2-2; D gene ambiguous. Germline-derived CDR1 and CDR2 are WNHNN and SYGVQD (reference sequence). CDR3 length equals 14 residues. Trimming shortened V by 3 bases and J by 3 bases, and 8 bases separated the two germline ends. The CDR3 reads CASSEGGDTGELFF. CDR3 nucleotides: TGCGCCAGCAGTGAAGGTGGAGACACCGGGGAGCTGTTTTTT.

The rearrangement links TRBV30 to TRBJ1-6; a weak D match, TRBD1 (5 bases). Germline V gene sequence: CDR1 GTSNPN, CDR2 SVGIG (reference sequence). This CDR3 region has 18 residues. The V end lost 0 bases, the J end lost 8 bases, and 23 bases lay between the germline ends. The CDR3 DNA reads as TGTGCCTGGAGTGTTGGGGCCGCGTTATTTAGGGTGGATTCACCCCTCCACTTT. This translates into CAWSVGAALFRVDSPLHF.

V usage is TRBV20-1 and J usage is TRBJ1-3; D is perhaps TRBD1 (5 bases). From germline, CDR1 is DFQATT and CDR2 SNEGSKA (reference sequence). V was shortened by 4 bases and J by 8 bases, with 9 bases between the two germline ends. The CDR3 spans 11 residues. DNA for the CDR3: TGCAGTGCTACCCTAGGGGACACCATATATTTT. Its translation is CSATLGDTIYF.